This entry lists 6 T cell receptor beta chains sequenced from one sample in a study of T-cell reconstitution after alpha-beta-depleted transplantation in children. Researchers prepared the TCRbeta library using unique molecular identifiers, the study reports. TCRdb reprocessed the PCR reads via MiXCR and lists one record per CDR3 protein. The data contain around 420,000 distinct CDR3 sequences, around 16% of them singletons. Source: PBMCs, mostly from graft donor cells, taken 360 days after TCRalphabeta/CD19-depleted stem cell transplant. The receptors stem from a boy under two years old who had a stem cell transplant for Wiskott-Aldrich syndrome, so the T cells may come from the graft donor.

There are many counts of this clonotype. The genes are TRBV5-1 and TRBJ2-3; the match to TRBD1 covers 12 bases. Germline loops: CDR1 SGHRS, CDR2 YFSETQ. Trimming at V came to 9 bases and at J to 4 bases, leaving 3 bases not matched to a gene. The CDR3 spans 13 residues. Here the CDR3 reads CATGTGGPDTQYF. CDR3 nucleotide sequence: TGCGCCACCGGGACAGGGGGCCCAGATACGCAGTATTTT.

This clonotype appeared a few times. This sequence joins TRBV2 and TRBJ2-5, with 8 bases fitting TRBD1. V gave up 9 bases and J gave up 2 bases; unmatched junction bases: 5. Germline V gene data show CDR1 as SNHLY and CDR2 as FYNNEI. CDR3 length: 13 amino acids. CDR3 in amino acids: CASTGQAQETQYF. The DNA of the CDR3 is TGTGCCAGTACGGGACAGGCACAAGAGACCCAGTACTTC. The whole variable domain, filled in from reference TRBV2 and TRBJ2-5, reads EPEVTQTPSHQVTQMGQEVILRCVPISNHLYFYWYRQILGQKVEFLVSFYNNEISEKSEIFDDQFSVERPDGSNFTLKIRSTKLEDSAMYFCASTGQAQETQYFGPGTRLLVL.

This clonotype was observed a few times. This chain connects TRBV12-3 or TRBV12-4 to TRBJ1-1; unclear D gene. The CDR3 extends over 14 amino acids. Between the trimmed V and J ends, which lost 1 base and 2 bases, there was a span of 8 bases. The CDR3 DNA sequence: TGTGCCAGCAGTTTAGTGGAGAGTAACACTGAAGCTTTCTTT. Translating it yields CASSLVESNTEAFF.

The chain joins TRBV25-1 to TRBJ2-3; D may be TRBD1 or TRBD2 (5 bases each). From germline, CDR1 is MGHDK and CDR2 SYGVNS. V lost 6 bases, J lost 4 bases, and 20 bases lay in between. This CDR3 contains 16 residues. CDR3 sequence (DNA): TGTGCCAGCAGCCCCGAGGGGCCGGTGAGGGCAGATACGCAGTATTTT. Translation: CASSPEGPVRADTQYF.

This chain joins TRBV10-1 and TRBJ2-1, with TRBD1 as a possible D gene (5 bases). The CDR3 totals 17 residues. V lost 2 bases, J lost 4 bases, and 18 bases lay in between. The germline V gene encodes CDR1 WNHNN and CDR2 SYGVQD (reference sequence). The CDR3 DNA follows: TGCGCCAGCAGTGAGCTTTCAGGGAAGTATGCTTACAATGAGCAGTTCTTC. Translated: CASSELSGKYAYNEQFF.

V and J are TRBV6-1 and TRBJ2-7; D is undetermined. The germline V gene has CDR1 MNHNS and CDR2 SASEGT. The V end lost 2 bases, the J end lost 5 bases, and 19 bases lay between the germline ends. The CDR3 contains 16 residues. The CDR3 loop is CASSERVGSGRDEQYF. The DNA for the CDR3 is TGTGCCAGCAGTGAACGAGTCGGGTCAGGAAGGGACGAGCAGTACTTC.